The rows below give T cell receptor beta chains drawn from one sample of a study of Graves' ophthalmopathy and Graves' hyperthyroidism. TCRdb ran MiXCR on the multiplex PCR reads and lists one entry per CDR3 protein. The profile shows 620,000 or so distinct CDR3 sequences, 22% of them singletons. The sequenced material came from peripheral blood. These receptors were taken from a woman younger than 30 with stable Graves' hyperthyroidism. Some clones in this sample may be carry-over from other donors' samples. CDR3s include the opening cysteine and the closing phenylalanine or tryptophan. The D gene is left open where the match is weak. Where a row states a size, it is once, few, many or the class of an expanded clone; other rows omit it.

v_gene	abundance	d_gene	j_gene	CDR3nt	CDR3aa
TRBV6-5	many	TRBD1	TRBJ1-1	TGTGCCAGCGTAACTGGGACAGGCGGCTACAACACTGAAGCTTTCTTT	CASVTGTGGYNTEAFF
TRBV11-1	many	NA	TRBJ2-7	TGTGCCAGCAGCCCCATAAGGGGGGACGGATCCTACGAGCAGTACTTC	CASSPIRGDGSYEQYF
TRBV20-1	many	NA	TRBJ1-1	TGCAGTGCTCCCGGACAGCTGAACACTGAAGCTTTCTTT	CSAPGQLNTEAFF
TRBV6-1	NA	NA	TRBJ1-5	TGTGCCAGCAGGACAGACGGCCAGCCCCAGCATTTT	CASRTDGQPQHF
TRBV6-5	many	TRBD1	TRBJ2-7	TGTGCCAGCAGTTATACCGGGACAGGGGGGAATGAGCAGTACTTC	CASSYTGTGGNEQYF
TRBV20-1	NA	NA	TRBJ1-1	TGCAGTGCTACGGAGCCCATTTCCAATACTGAAGCTTTCTTT	CSATEPISNTEAFF
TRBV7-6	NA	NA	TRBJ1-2	TGTGCCAGCAGGTCAACGGAGAAAAACTATGGCTACACCTTC	CASRSTEKNYGYTF
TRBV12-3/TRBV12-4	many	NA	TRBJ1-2	TGTGCCAGCAGTCAGGGCATCCAAATCTATGGCTACACCTTC	CASSQGIQIYGYTF
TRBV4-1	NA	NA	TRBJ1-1	TGCGCCAGCAGCCAAAGTATATTCCGGGACCCAGAGGACACTGAAGCTTTCTTT	CASSQSIFRDPEDTEAFF
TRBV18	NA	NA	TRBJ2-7	TGTGCCAGCTCACCAATGGAGGGCCGGTACGAGCAGTACTTC	CASSPMEGRYEQYF
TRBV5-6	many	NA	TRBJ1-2	TGTGCCAGCAGCCAGGGACCGCTCTATGGCTACACCTTC	CASSQGPLYGYTF
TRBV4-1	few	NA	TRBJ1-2	TGCGCCAGCAGCCAACAACTCCGCCCTACCTATGGCTACACCTTC	CASSQQLRPTYGYTF
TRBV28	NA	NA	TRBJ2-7	TGTGCCAGCAGTACAGGTACCGAGCAGTACTTC	CASSTGTEQYF
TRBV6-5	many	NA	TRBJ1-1	TGTGCCAGCAGTTACAAGGGGACTGAAGCTTTCTTT	CASSYKGTEAFF
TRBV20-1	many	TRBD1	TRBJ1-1	TGCAGTGCTAGAGACTACAGGGGCGGGAACACTGAAGCTTTCTTT	CSARDYRGGNTEAFF
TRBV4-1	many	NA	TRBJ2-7	TGCGCCAGCAGCCAGGAAGGACAGACCTCCTACGAGCAGTACTTC	CASSQEGQTSYEQYF
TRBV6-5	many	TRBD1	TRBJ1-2	TGTGCCAGCTATTCTCTAACACAGGGGCCGGGCTATGGCTACACCTTC	CASYSLTQGPGYGYTF
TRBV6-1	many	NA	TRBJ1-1	TGTGCCAGCATGAACAGGGTGAACACTGAAGCTTTCTTT	CASMNRVNTEAFF
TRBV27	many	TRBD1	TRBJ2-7	TGTGCCAGCAGTTCTTTGGACAGGGTCTACGAGCAGTACTTC	CASSSLDRVYEQYF
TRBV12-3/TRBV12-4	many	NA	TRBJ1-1	TGTGCCAGCAGTTTACACGGGTCGAACACTGAAGCTTTCTTT	CASSLHGSNTEAFF
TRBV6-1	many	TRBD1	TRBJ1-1	TGTGCCAGCAGCGAGAGACAGGGGCTGAACACTGAAGCTTTCTTT	CASSERQGLNTEAFF
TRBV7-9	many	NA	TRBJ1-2	TGTGCCAGCAGCTTACTCGAGGAGGGCTACACCTTC	CASSLLEEGYTF
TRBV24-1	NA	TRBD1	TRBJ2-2	TGTGCCACCAGTGATCCCTGGACAGGGGACACCGGGGAGCTGTTTTTT	CATSDPWTGDTGELFF
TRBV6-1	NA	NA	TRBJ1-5	TGTGCCAGCAGTGAACACCGGAGAGGTCAGCCCCAGCATTTT	CASSEHRRGQPQHF
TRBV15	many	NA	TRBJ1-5	TGTGCCACCAGCAGAGATACGGGCGGGCCCAATCAGCCCCAGCATTTT	CATSRDTGGPNQPQHF
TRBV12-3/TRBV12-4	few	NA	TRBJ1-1	TGTGCCAGCAGTTTACTGGACACTGAAGCTTGCTTT	CASSLLDTEACF
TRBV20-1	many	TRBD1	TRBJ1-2	TGCAGTGCTTCGGACAGGGTCAACTATGGCTACACCTTC	CSASDRVNYGYTF
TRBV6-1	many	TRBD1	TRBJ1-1	TGTGCCAGCAGTGGCCGGGACAGGGGCACTGAAGCTTTCTTT	CASSGRDRGTEAFF
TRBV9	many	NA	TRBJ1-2	TGTGCCAGCAGCGCCTTACAGATTAACTATGGCTACACCTTC	CASSALQINYGYTF
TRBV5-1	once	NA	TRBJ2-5	TGCGCCAGCAGCCAAGAGAAGGGACGGTGGGGAGAGACCCAGTACTTC	CASSQEKGRWGETQYF
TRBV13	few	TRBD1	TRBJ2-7	TGTGCCATCAGCTTATTACAGGGGACCTACGAGCAGTACTTC	CAISLLQGTYEQYF
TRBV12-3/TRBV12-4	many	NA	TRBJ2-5	TGTGCCAGCAGTTTCGTCCTCCAAGAGACCCAGTACTTC	CASSFVLQETQYF
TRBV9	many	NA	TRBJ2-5	TGTGCCAGCAGCGTAAGGGGTGGAGAGACCCAGTACTTC	CASSVRGGETQYF
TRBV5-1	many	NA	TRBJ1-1	TGCGCCAGCAGCCTCAGGGCGGATAACACTGAAGCTTTCTTT	CASSLRADNTEAFF
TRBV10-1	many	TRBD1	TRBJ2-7	TGCGCCAGCAGTGGCAAACAGGGGGCGAAACACTACGAGCAGTACTTC	CASSGKQGAKHYEQYF
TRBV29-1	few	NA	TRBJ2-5	TGCAGCGTTGCCACGGGTTCAGAGACCCAGTACTTC	CSVATGSETQYF
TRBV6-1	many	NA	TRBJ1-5	TGTGCCAGCAGTGAACGGGGGTTTCAGCCCCAGCATTTT	CASSERGFQPQHF
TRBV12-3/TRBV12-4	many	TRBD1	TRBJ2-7	TGTGCCAGCAGTTCGCCGGGACAGGGGCTCGAGCAGTACTTC	CASSSPGQGLEQYF
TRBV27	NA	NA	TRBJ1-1	TGTGCCAGCAGTCCTACCCTCGGGGGGCGTCTCTGGTTT	CASSPTLGGRLWF
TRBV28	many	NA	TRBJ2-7	TGTGCCAGCAGTTTATCCCGAGTCGGTTTGGGTTTCTACGAGCAGTACTTC	CASSLSRVGLGFYEQYF
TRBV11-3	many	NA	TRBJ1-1	TGTGCCAGCGCTGGACAGCCGAACACTGAAGCTTTCTTT	CASAGQPNTEAFF
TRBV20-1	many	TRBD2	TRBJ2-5	TGCAGTGCCGGGACTAGCGGGGAGACCCAGTACTTC	CSAGTSGETQYF
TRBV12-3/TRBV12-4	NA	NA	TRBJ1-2	TGTGCCAGCAGTATACATGGAGGACTTAGTGGCTACACCTTC	CASSIHGGLSGYTF
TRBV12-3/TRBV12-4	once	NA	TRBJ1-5	TGTGCCAGCAGTCTTTGGGACATTAATCAGCCCCAGCATTTT	CASSLWDINQPQHF
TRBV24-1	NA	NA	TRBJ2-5	TGTGCCACCAGTGGCAGCCACCAAGAGACCCAGTACTTC	CATSGSHQETQYF
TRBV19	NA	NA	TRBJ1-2	TGTGCCAGTAGTATAACGAGGGGGAAACAGCATGGCTACACCTTC	CASSITRGKQHGYTF
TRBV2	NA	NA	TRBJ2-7	TGTGCCAGCAGCCCGCCTGGGCAGCCCTCCTACGAGCAGTACTTC	CASSPPGQPSYEQYF
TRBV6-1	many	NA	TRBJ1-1	TGTGCCAGCAGTGATGTTCAGGGGTTCACTGAAGCTTTCTTT	CASSDVQGFTEAFF
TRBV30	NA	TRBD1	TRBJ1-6	TGTGCCTGGAGCCCTACAGGGGGGAATTCACCCCTCCACTTT	CAWSPTGGNSPLHF
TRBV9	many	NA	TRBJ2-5	TGTGCCAGCAGCCCCAGGGAAGAGGGGTGGGAGACCCAGTACTTC	CASSPREEGWETQYF
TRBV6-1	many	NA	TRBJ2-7	TGTGCCAGCACTAGACTGGGCGACGCCTACGAGCAGTACTTC	CASTRLGDAYEQYF
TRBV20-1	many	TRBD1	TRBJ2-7	TGCAGTGCTGGCCCTAGGACAGGCGAAACCTACGAGCAGTACTTC	CSAGPRTGETYEQYF
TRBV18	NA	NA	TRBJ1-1	TGTGCCAGCTCACCTCCCGGCGGGGGAATGAACACTGAAGCTTTCTTT	CASSPPGGGMNTEAFF
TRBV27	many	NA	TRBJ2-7	TGTGCCAGCAGGATAAATGGGGGCCCTTTATCCTACGAGCAGTACTTC	CASRINGGPLSYEQYF
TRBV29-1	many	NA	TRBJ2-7	TGCAGCGTTGCGGAGGAGGGGGACGAGCAGTACTTC	CSVAEEGDEQYF
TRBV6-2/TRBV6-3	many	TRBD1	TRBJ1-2	TGTGCCAGCAGGAGGACAGGGGGCCGGGATGGCTACACCTTC	CASRRTGGRDGYTF
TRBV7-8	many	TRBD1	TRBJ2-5	TGTGCCAGCAGCGTGGGTGGACAGGGTGTGGAGACCCAGTACTTC	CASSVGGQGVETQYF
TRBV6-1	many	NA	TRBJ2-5	TGTGCCAGCAGTGTAGGGGGGGCCTTGGAGACCCAGTACTTC	CASSVGGALETQYF
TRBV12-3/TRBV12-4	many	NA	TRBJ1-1	TGTGCCAGCAGTCCTGACGGGGGTAAAGCTTTCTTT	CASSPDGGKAFF
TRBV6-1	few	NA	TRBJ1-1	TGTGCCAGCAGGGACAGCCCGCGGGCCTTCTTT	CASRDSPRAFF